This T cell receptor beta chain was captured by sequencing in a study of T cell responses to AZD1222 COVID-19 vaccine. Study conclusions and caveats: A reported finding is that nearly half of spike-specific TCRs target unmutated variant regions. The donors showed a predominance of white British ancestry and of females, with possible underestimation of clonal diversity.

The protocol was immunoSEQ multiplex PCR, while the TCRdb copy is restricted to in-frame clones and leaves out a portion. The sample records roughly 120,000 clones, approximately 92% being singletons. Germline V gene sequence: CDR1 SGHAT, CDR2 FQNNGV. Trimming took 1 base from V and 6 from J; bases not matched to a gene: 11. The CDR3 contains 16 residues. A word on this clone: Its antigen is not known.

This receptor was identified in an adult who received the MenACWY meningococcal vaccine as a control. Here the sequenced sample was peripheral blood, taken 28 days after the second dose of the MenACWY control vaccine. The rearrangement uses TRBV11-2 and TRBJ2-7; 8 nucleotides align to TRBD2. The CDR3 region has the DNA TGTGCCAGCAGCTTAGGATCTAAAACGGGAGGGCGCGAGCAGTACTTC. Translation: CASSLGSKTGGREQYF.